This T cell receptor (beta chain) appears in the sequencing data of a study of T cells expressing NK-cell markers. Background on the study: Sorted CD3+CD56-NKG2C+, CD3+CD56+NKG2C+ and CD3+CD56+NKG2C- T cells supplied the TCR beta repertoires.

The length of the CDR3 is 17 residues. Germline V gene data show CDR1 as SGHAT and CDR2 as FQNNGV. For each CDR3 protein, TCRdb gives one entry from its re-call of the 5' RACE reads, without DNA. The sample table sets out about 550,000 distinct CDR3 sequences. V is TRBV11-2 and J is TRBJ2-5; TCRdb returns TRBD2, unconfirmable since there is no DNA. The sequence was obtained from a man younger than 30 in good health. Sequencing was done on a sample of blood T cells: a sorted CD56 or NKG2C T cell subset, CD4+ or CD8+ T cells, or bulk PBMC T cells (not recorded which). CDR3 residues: CASSQWTSGSSQETQYF.